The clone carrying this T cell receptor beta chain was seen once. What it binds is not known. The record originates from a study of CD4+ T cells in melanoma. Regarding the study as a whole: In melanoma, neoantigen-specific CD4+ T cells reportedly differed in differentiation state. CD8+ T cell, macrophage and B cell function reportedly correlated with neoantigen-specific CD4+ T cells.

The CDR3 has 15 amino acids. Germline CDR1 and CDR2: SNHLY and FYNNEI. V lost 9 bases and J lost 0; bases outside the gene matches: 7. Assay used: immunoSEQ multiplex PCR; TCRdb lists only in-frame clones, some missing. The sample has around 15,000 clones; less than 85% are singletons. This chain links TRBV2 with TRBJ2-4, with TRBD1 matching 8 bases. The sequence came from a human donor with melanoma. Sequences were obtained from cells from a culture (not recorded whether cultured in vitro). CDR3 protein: CARGQAELAKNIQYF. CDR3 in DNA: TGTGCCAGGGGACAGGCCGAGCTAGCCAAAAACATTCAGTACTTC.